This paragraph reports one TCR beta chain. Its antigen is not known. Each PCR replicate from the sorted subsets contained 150 to 200 ng DNA, which is tens of thousands of T cell genomes. Only in-frame clones appear in the TCRdb table, and some are missing; sequencing was by immunoSEQ multiplex PCR. The profile shows some 1 million clones, more than 65% of them singletons. This specimen belongs to a study of shared clonotypes between healthy human individuals. Across the whole study: CD4 naive and CD4 memory each took three plates per donor, while CD8 naive took two and CD8 memory one. Notes on the study in general: Inspection by rarefaction showed sorted-subset sequencing to be incomplete despite large depth. Naive subsets generally exceeded memory subsets in estimated richness.

V was cut by 4 bases and J by 0 bases, with 19 bases left in between. Germline loops: CDR1 MGHRA, CDR2 YSYEKL. CDR3 length equals 19 residues. This sequence originates from a man between 18 and 35 years old in good health. What was sequenced was memory CD4+ T cells sorted from blood. Stated subset: CD45RA-negative fraction. The chain joins TRBV4-1 to TRBJ2-6, with a possible D match to TRBD1 (6 bases). CDR3 residues: CASSPGRGQRDSGANVLTF. In nucleotides, the CDR3 is TGCGCCAGCAGCCCGGGAAGGGGACAACGTGACTCTGGGGCCAACGTCCTGACTTTC.